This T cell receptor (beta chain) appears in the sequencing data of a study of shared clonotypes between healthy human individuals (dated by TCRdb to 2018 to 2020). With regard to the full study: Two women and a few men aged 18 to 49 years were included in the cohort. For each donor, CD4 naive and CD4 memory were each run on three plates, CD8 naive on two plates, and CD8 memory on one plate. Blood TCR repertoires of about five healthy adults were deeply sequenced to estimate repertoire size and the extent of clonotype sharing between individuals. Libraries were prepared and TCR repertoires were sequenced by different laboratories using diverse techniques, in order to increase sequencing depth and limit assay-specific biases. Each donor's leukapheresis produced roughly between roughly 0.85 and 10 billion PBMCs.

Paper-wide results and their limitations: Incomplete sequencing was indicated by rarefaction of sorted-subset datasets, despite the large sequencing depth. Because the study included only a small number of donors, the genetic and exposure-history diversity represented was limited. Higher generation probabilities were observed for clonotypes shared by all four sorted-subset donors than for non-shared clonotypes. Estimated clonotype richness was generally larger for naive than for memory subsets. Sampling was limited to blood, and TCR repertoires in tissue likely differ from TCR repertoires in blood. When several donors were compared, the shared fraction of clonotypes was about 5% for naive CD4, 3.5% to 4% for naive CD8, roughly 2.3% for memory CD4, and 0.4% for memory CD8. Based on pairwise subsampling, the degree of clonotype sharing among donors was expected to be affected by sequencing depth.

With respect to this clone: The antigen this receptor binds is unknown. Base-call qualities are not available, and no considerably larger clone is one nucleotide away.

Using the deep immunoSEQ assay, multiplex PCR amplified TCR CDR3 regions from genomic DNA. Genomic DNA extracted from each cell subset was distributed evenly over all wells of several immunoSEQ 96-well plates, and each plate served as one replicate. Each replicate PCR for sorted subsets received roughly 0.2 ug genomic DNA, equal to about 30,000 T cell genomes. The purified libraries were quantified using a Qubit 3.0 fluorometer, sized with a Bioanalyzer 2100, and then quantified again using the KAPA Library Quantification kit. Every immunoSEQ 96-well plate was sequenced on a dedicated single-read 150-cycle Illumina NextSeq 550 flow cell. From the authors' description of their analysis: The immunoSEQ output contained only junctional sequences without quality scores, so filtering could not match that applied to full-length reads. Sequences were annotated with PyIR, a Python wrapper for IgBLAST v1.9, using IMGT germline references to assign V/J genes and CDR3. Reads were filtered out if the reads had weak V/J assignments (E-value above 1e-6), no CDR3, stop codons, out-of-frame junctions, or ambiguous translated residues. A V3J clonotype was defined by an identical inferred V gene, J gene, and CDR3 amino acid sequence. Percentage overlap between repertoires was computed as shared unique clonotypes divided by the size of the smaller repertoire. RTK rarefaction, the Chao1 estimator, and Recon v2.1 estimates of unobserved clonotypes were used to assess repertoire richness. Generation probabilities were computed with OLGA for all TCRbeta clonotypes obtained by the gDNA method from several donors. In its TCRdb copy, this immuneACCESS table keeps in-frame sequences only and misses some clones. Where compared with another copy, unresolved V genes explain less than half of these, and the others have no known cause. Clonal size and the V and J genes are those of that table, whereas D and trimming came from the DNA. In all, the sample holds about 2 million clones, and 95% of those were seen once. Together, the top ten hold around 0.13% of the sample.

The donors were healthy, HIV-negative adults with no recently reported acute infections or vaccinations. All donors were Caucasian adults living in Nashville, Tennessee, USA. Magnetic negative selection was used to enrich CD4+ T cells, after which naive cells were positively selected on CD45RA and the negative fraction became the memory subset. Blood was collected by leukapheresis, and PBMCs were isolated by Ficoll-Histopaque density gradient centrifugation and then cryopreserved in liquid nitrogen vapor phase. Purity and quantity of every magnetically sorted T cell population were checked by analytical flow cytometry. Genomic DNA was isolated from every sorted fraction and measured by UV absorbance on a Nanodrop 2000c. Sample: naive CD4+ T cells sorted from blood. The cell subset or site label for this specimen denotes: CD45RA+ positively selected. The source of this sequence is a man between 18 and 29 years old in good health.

The DNA is as follows: TGTGCCAGCAGGGGGGAAGGGAGCGGGATTCTTTACTTC. It encodes CASRGEGSGILYF. This receptor chain uses TRBV2 and TRBJ2-7; the junction holds 7 bases that match TRBD2. From a lookup of the germline V gene, CDR1 and CDR2 are SNHLY and FYNNEI. After removal of 6 bases from V and 13 bases from J, the junction retains 15 bases not matched to a gene. The CDR3 goes from the cysteine to the phenylalanine over 13 residues. Left in the record is the CDR3 DNA by itself, 39 bases read in frame from the first base.